This T cell receptor beta chain originates from a study of long-term antiretroviral therapy in people with HIV. Study observations and caveats: The study found that diversity rose after ART but stayed below transplant donor controls. Dominating the repertoire at all time points were the clones that expanded before ART.

From germline, CDR1 is MDHEN and CDR2 SYDVKM. The CDR3 loop spans 17 amino acids. V shed 5 bases and J 5 bases; nucleotides not matched to a gene: 12. The immunoSEQ assay was v3.0, run at survey level. Assay: immunoSEQ multiplex PCR; the TCRdb copy retains only in-frame clones and omits some. The sample carries roughly 30,000 clones, approximately 83% recorded once. As regards this clone: What it binds is not known.

This material consisted of unsorted PBMCs, taken 0.8 years before starting antiretroviral therapy. The V and J genes are TRBV28 and TRBJ2-5; 12 bases agree with TRBD1. The clonotype originates from a young man with HIV. CDR3 nucleotides: TGTGCCAGCAGTCCAGACTCGGGACAGGGGGCGTGGGAGACCCAGTACTTC. The encoded protein is CASSPDSGQGAWETQYF.